The rows below give T cell receptor beta chains drawn from one sample of a study of T cell repertoires in cytomegalovirus infection. TCRdb re-called the reads through MiXCR, storing one row per CDR3 protein. The sample has about a million distinct CDR3 sequences; approximately 31% are singletons. Their target antigens are unknown. Sequencing was performed on cultured CD8+ T cells from PBMCs, taken from culture after CMV antigen stimulation. The receptors were gathered from a human donor in good health (CMV status not recorded). Some clones in this sample may be carry-over from other donors' samples. Each CDR3 is given with its conserved first and last residue. D genes are given only for firm matches.

D: -; V: TRBV7-2; CDR3: CASSWDPLTGTGELFF
D: TRBD1; V: TRBV12-3/TRBV12-4; CDR3: CASSPWTGTAVYGYTF
D: -; V: TRBV20-1; CDR3: CSARGNGGIADGYTF
D: -; V: TRBV5-1; CDR3: CASSLRGTTEAFF
D: TRBD2; V: TRBV11-3; CDR3: CASSLDPAGVVTGELFF
D: -; V: TRBV4-2; CDR3: CASSQDLQVIYNEQFF
D: -; V: TRBV5-1; CDR3: CASSFDPSNTEAFF
D: -; V: TRBV7-4; CDR3: CASSPPGTGVGELFF
D: TRBD2; V: TRBV7-9; CDR3: CASSLVGSGGAYNEQFF
D: -; V: TRBV7-9; CDR3: CASSLILDEQYF
D: -; V: TRBV19; CDR3: CASSTGKNTGELFF